The 15 T cell receptor beta chains listed next were all sequenced from one sample in a study of blood T cell repertoires in COVID-19. Measured with immunoSEQ multiplex PCR; TCRdb has only the in-frame clones, and not every one. The sample includes around 77,000 clones, roughly 76% of them seen just once. The specimen was peripheral blood. Every receptor here comes from a woman older than 75 with active or convalescent COVID-19.

This chain joins TRBV25-1 and TRBJ1-3; no clear D gene. This CDR3 is built from 13 residues. Germline assignment: CDR1 MGHDK and CDR2 SYGVNS. V gave up 6 bases and J gave up 6 bases, with 12 bases separating them. The CDR3 loop reads CASRQTTQNTIYF. For the CDR3, the DNA is TGTGCCAGCAGGCAGACGACTCAAAACACCATATATTTT.

This clone has only one observation. The V call is TRBV6-6, the J call TRBJ2-7, with a tentative D call TRBD2 (6 bases). Deletions cut 2 bases from V and 3 bases from J, with 17 bases between. The CDR3 length is 16 residues. In germline, CDR1 is MNHNY, CDR2 SVGAGI (reference sequence). CDR3 residues: CASSYPLGTPSYEQYF. The CDR3 region has the DNA TGTGCCAGCAGTTACCCTTTGGGGACTCCGAGCTACGAGCAGTACTTC.

The chain uses TRBV2 and TRBJ2-7, with D uncertain. V dropped 2 bases and J dropped 6 bases, with 8 bases sitting between them. The length of the CDR3 is 12 residues. CDR1 and CDR2 (germline): SNHLY, FYNNEI. The CDR3 loop reads CASSENNGEQYF. The CDR3 DNA follows: TGTGCCAGCAGTGAAAACAATGGCGAGCAGTACTTC. Full variable domain (missing parts from reference TRBV2 and TRBJ2-7): EPEVTQTPSHQVTQMGQEVILRCVPISNHLYFYWYRQILGQKVEFLVSFYNNEISEKSEIFDDQFSVERPDGSNFTLKIRSTKLEDSAMYFCASSENNGEQYFGPGTRLTVT.

This clone was observed a handful of times. The chain combines TRBV2 with TRBJ2-5; D ambiguous. Deletions cut 7 bases from V and 5 bases from J, with 11 bases between. CDR3 length equals 12 residues. Per the germline V gene, CDR1 is SNHLY and CDR2 is FYNNEI. The CDR3 protein is CASMPRPETQYF. Here the CDR3 DNA reads TGTGCCAGCATGCCTAGACCGGAGACCCAGTACTTC.

This clone has more than one count but fewer than ten. This chain joins TRBV7-8 and TRBJ2-3; perhaps TRBD1 as D (6 bases). The CDR3 loop spans 13 amino acids. The germline CDR1 and CDR2 sequences are SGHVS and FQNEAQ. CDR3 sequence (DNA): TGTGCGACCGGGGTTCAGGGGCTAGATACGCAGTATTTT. Its protein product is CATGVQGLDTQYF.

The chain is built from TRBV6-1 and TRBJ2-1, with 15 bases fitting TRBD2. V lost 3 bases to trimming and J lost 7 bases; unmatched junction nucleotides: 10. The CDR3 covers 18 residues. Germline assignment: CDR1 MNHNS and CDR2 SASEGT. The CDR3 nucleotides read TGTGCCAGCAGTGAGACGGGACTAGCGGGGGGTTTATCGAATGAGCAGTTCTTC. It encodes CASSETGLAGGLSNEQFF.

The chain links TRBV9 to TRBJ2-1, with D unresolved. CDR1 and CDR2 from the germline V gene are SGDLS and YYNGEE. The CDR3 is made up of 15 amino acids. V gave up 0 bases and J gave up 2 bases, with 9 bases separating them. The CDR3 loop reads CASSVDTVPYNEQFF. CDR3 coding DNA: TGTGCCAGCAGCGTAGATACGGTCCCCTACAATGAGCAGTTCTTC.

J is TRBJ1-1 and V is TRBV19; TRBD1 is a possible D gene (6 bases). V lost 4 bases to trimming and J lost 2 bases, with 14 bases between them. This CDR3 contains 15 residues. CDR1 is LNHDA, CDR2 SQIVND, per germline (reference sequence). The CDR3 DNA is TGTGCCAGTAGTACCCTAGGACAGATAAACACTGAAGCTTTCTTT. This translates into CASSTLGQINTEAFF.

This clone appeared once. The chain links TRBV19 to TRBJ1-1, with D maybe TRBD1 (6 bases). The V and J ends lost 6 bases and 5 bases respectively, with 16 bases between them. The CDR3 length is 14 residues. The V gene's germline CDR1 is LNHDA and CDR2 SQIVND (reference sequence). CDR3 sequence: CASRTTGTVTEAFF. For the CDR3, the DNA is TGTGCCAGTAGGACGACAGGTACCGTTACTGAAGCTTTCTTT.

The rearrangement joins TRBV11-2 to TRBJ2-1; D uncertain. Germline-derived CDR1 and CDR2 are SGHAT and FQNNGV. The length of the CDR3 is 13 residues. Deletions cut 1 base from V and 7 bases from J, with 8 bases between. CDR3 in DNA: TGTGCCAGCAGCTTAGTGGGCCAAAATGAGCAGTTCTTC. Amino acids: CASSLVGQNEQFF.

The chain joins TRBV10-3 to TRBJ2-6; D not resolved. V dropped 5 bases and J dropped 0 bases, with 5 bases sitting between them. Germline CDR1 ENHRY, CDR2 SYGVKD. There are 14 residues in the CDR3. CDR3 in DNA: TGTGCCATCAGTTACAGCTCTGGGGCCAACGTCCTGACTTTC. This sequence encodes CAISYSSGANVLTF.

The chain employs TRBV9 and TRBJ1-3, with D uncertain. The CDR3 is 14 residues long. The germline V gene has CDR1 SGDLS and CDR2 YYNGEE. V was trimmed by 7 bases and J by 0 bases, leaving 11 bases between them. Here the CDR3 reads CASGREGSGNTIYF. Written as DNA, the CDR3 is TGTGCCAGCGGCCGGGAAGGCTCTGGAAACACCATATATTTT. Supplemented by reference TRBV9 and TRBJ1-3, the full variable domain reads DSGVTQTPKHLITATGQRVTLRCSPRSGDLSVYWYQQSLDQGLQFLIQYYNGEERAKGNILERFSAQQFPDLHSELNLSSLELGDSALYFCASGREGSGNTIYFGEGSWLTVV.

This chain connects TRBV28 to TRBJ1-3; TRBD1 might be the D (5 bases). This CDR3 spans 16 amino acids. The V end lost 6 bases, the J end lost 0 bases, and 15 bases lay between the germline ends. Germline values: CDR1 MDHEN, CDR2 SYDVKM. CDR3 sequence (DNA): TGTGCCAGCAGCCCTGGGGGGACTCTCTCTGGAAACACCATATATTTT. It translates to CASSPGGTLSGNTIYF.

The V call is TRBV28, the J call TRBJ2-1; TRBD2 matches 10 bases. J was trimmed by 14 bases and V by 7 bases; bases with no gene match: 17. This CDR3 spans 15 amino acids. Germline lookup yields CDR1 MDHEN and CDR2 SYDVKM. CDR3 DNA sequence: TGTGCCAGCATTCATTCCGGGGCTAGCGGGGGCCGGGAGTTCTTC. It codes for CASIHSGASGGREFF.

In this sample, this clone turned up once. This chain links TRBV6-5 with TRBJ2-5, with 10 bases identical to TRBD1. The trim removed 6 bases at V and 4 bases at J, leaving 5 bases unmatched. Germline-derived CDR1 and CDR2 are MNHEY and SVGAGI. The CDR3 sequence is 14 residues long. This CDR3 is CASRTGGLGETQYF. The CDR3 nucleotides read TGTGCCAGCAGGACAGGGGGCCTAGGAGAGACCCAGTACTTC.